This T cell receptor beta chain was found in a study of blood T cells in healthy people across ages. Trimming stripped 5 bases from V and 8 bases from J, with 12 bases between. This CDR3 region has 12 residues. Combining a sample-barcoded 5' primer with a J-beta primer mix, a second PCR ran for about 7 to 11 cycles. The yield of each sample was at least 3 million CDR3-containing paired-end reads. TCRdb analysed the 5' RACE reads with MiXCR anew, one entry per CDR3 protein. The sample includes 600,000 to 800,000 distinct CDR3 sequences, roughly half of them seen just once. V is TRBV12-3 or TRBV12-4 and J is TRBJ1-2; D gene ambiguous. The origin of this receptor is a woman of 80 years or more in good health. The sample consisted of blood. The CDR3 region is CASSAISRGYTF. CDR3 nucleotide sequence: TGTGCCAGCAGTGCGATCAGTAGGGGCTACACCTTC.